A selection of T cell receptor beta chains follows, all from one sample in a study of control samples from healthy donors and cancer patients. Repertoires were generated with immunoSEQ multiplex PCR, while TCRdb's copy carries only in-frame clones and drops some. Of roughly 26,000 clones listed, more than 75% were seen once; the top ten hold about 25%. Sequencing was performed on PBMCs. Receptors originate from a man aged 60 to 75 with colorectal cancer. Both conserved end residues are part of each CDR3. Each record gives: CDR3 protein, CDR3 DNA, clone size, D gene, V gene, J gene. A D gene is named only where the DNA matches it firmly. Clone size is shown for a subset of rows, as once, few, many or a class of expanded clone.

CDR3aa: CASSHSGGVTEAFF
CDR3nt: TGTGCCAGCAGCCACTCGGGGGGGGTCACTGAAGCTTTCTTT
abundance: .
d_gene: .
v_gene: TRBV9
j_gene: TRBJ1-1

CDR3aa: CASSLSRGQGRLTGNTIYF
CDR3nt: TGTGCCAGCAGCTTAAGTAGGGGACAGGGAAGGTTGACTGGAAACACCATATATTTT
abundance: .
d_gene: TRBD1
v_gene: TRBV7-9
j_gene: TRBJ1-3

CDR3aa: CASSLAVGTGELFF
CDR3nt: TGCGCCAGCAGCTTGGCCGTAGGCACCGGGGAGCTGTTTTTT
abundance: .
d_gene: .
v_gene: TRBV5-1
j_gene: TRBJ2-2

CDR3aa: CASSLVAGGQETQYF
CDR3nt: TGCGCCAGCAGCTTGGTAGCGGGGGGACAAGAGACCCAGTACTTC
abundance: .
d_gene: TRBD2
v_gene: TRBV5-1
j_gene: TRBJ2-5

CDR3aa: CASSFGGEETQYF
CDR3nt: TGTGCCAGCAGCTTCGGAGGGGAGGAGACCCAGTACTTC
abundance: .
d_gene: .
v_gene: TRBV5-5
j_gene: TRBJ2-5

CDR3aa: CSVAPLGLAGGPRATDTQYF
CDR3nt: TGCAGCGTTGCACCGCTGGGACTAGCGGGGGGGCCTAGGGCCACAGATACGCAGTATTTT
abundance: .
d_gene: TRBD2
v_gene: TRBV29-1
j_gene: TRBJ2-3

CDR3aa: CASSLRQAQPQHF
CDR3nt: TGTGCCAGCAGCTTAAGGCAGGCACAGCCCCAGCATTTT
abundance: few
d_gene: .
v_gene: TRBV7-2
j_gene: TRBJ1-5

CDR3aa: CASSENAGRSYNEQFF
CDR3nt: TGCGCCAGCAGTGAGAATGCGGGGAGGTCCTACAATGAGCAGTTCTTC
abundance: few
d_gene: .
v_gene: TRBV10-2
j_gene: TRBJ2-1

CDR3aa: CAWTSPGANVLTF
CDR3nt: TGTGCCTGGACGTCCCCTGGGGCCAACGTCCTGACTTTC
abundance: .
d_gene: .
v_gene: TRBV30
j_gene: TRBJ2-6

CDR3aa: CATSDFITHRDLNTEAFF
CDR3nt: TGTGCCACCAGTGATTTTATAACGCACAGGGACTTGAACACTGAAGCTTTCTTT
abundance: .
d_gene: .
v_gene: TRBV24-1
j_gene: TRBJ1-1

CDR3aa: CASSVDEVRRNTEAFF
CDR3nt: TGTGCCAGCAGCGTAGACGAGGTACGTAGGAACACTGAAGCTTTCTTT
abundance: .
d_gene: .
v_gene: TRBV9
j_gene: TRBJ1-1

CDR3aa: CASRVDRGMGGYTF
CDR3nt: TGTGCCAGCAGAGTGGACAGGGGGATGGGGGGCTACACCTTC
abundance: .
d_gene: TRBD1
v_gene: TRBV7-2
j_gene: TRBJ1-2

CDR3aa: CASRERDSGNTIYF
CDR3nt: TGTGCCAGCAGAGAACGGGACTCTGGAAACACCATATATTTT
abundance: .
d_gene: .
v_gene: TRBV7-8
j_gene: TRBJ1-3

CDR3aa: CASSLDGGGKTQYF
CDR3nt: TGTGCCAGCAGCTTAGATGGAGGGGGCAAGACCCAGTACTTC
abundance: few
d_gene: .
v_gene: TRBV11-3
j_gene: TRBJ2-5

CDR3aa: CASSYSLNSGANVLTF
CDR3nt: TGTGCCAGCAGTTACTCCCTTAACTCTGGGGCCAACGTCCTGACTTTC
abundance: once
d_gene: .
v_gene: TRBV6-5
j_gene: TRBJ2-6

CDR3aa: CAWRLTGISGANVLTF
CDR3nt: TGTGCCTGGAGGCTGACAGGGATCTCTGGGGCCAACGTCCTGACTTTC
abundance: .
d_gene: TRBD1
v_gene: TRBV30
j_gene: TRBJ2-6

CDR3aa: CASSLEGGLYEQYF
CDR3nt: TGTGCCAGCAGCTTGGAGGGGGGCCTCTACGAGCAGTACTTC
abundance: .
d_gene: .
v_gene: TRBV5-4
j_gene: TRBJ2-7

CDR3aa: CASSYAGNSGNTIYF
CDR3nt: TGTGCCAGCAGTTACGCAGGGAACTCTGGAAACACCATATATTTT
abundance: .
d_gene: .
v_gene: TRBV6-5
j_gene: TRBJ1-3

CDR3aa: CASSFVTDTQYF
CDR3nt: TGTGCCAGCAGCTTCGTAACGGATACGCAGTATTTT
abundance: .
d_gene: .
v_gene: TRBV7-2
j_gene: TRBJ2-3

CDR3aa: CASSLIGMSTDTQYF
CDR3nt: TGTGCCAGCAGCCTAATCGGGATGAGCACAGATACGCAGTATTTT
abundance: .
d_gene: .
v_gene: TRBV4-2
j_gene: TRBJ2-3

CDR3aa: CASSLSIDQPQHF
CDR3nt: TGTGCCAGCAGCTTATCCATCGATCAGCCCCAGCATTTT
abundance: .
d_gene: .
v_gene: TRBV5-4
j_gene: TRBJ1-5

CDR3aa: CASSLGGGSVNSPLHF
CDR3nt: TGTGCCAGCAGCTTAGGTGGGGGCTCGGTTAATTCACCCCTCCACTTT
abundance: .
d_gene: .
v_gene: TRBV7-2
j_gene: TRBJ1-6

CDR3aa: CASSPQGTSTDTQYF
CDR3nt: TGTGCCAGCTCACCACAGGGCACTAGCACAGATACGCAGTATTTT
abundance: once
d_gene: .
v_gene: TRBV18
j_gene: TRBJ2-3

CDR3aa: CASSQTGLAGGRHF
CDR3nt: TGCGCCAGCAGCCAAACGGGACTAGCGGGGGGGCGTCATTTT
abundance: .
d_gene: TRBD2
v_gene: TRBV4-1
j_gene: TRBJ2-3

CDR3aa: CASSLGGLAGARNEQFF
CDR3nt: TGCGCCAGCAGCTTGGGGGGGCTAGCGGGGGCCCGCAATGAGCAGTTCTTC
abundance: .
d_gene: TRBD2
v_gene: TRBV5-1
j_gene: TRBJ2-1

CDR3aa: CASSFQGGYEQFF
CDR3nt: TGTGCCAGCAGTTTTCAGGGGGGATATGAGCAGTTCTTC
abundance: .
d_gene: .
v_gene: TRBV12-3/TRBV12-4
j_gene: TRBJ2-1

CDR3aa: CAWSSAGGTDTQYF
CDR3nt: TGTGCCTGGAGTTCAGCGGGGGGAACAGATACGCAGTATTTT
abundance: .
d_gene: TRBD2
v_gene: TRBV30
j_gene: TRBJ2-3

CDR3aa: CASKYVGTDTQYF
CDR3nt: TGTGCCAGTAAATATGTGGGCACAGATACGCAGTATTTT
abundance: few
d_gene: .
v_gene: TRBV19
j_gene: TRBJ2-3

CDR3aa: CASSSRGLRNEKLFF
CDR3nt: TGTGCCAGCAGTTCCCGGGGACTCCGTAATGAAAAACTGTTTTTT
abundance: .
d_gene: .
v_gene: TRBV27
j_gene: TRBJ1-4

CDR3aa: CASRGQGHTEAFF
CDR3nt: TGCGCCAGCAGAGGACAGGGGCACACTGAAGCTTTCTTT
abundance: .
d_gene: TRBD1
v_gene: TRBV5-1
j_gene: TRBJ1-1

CDR3aa: CASSPKGGGNSPLHF
CDR3nt: TGTGCCAGCAGCCCCAAAGGGGGTGGAAATTCACCCCTCCACTTT
abundance: .
d_gene: .
v_gene: TRBV3-1/TRBV3-2
j_gene: TRBJ1-6

CDR3aa: CASSEISYGYTF
CDR3nt: TGTGCCAGCAGTGAAATCAGCTATGGCTACACCTTC
abundance: .
d_gene: .
v_gene: TRBV6-1
j_gene: TRBJ1-2

CDR3aa: CASRKEGYTEAFF
CDR3nt: TGTGCCAGCCGGAAGGAGGGGTACACTGAAGCTTTCTTT
abundance: .
d_gene: .
v_gene: TRBV6-5
j_gene: TRBJ1-1

CDR3aa: CASSLASTGFSYGYTF
CDR3nt: TGTGCCAGCAGCTTAGCGTCGACAGGGTTCAGCTATGGCTACACCTTC
abundance: .
d_gene: TRBD1
v_gene: TRBV7-2
j_gene: TRBJ1-2

CDR3aa: CASSPYLNTEAFF
CDR3nt: TGCGCCAGCAGCCCCTACTTGAACACTGAAGCTTTCTTT
abundance: once
d_gene: .
v_gene: TRBV5-1
j_gene: TRBJ1-1

CDR3aa: CASSPPRGTEAFF
CDR3nt: TGTGCCAGCTCACCACCGAGGGGCACTGAAGCTTTCTTT
abundance: few
d_gene: .
v_gene: TRBV18
j_gene: TRBJ1-1

CDR3aa: CASSLMRGLNEKLFF
CDR3nt: TGTGCCAGCAGCTTGATGCGGGGCCTTAATGAAAAACTGTTTTTT
abundance: .
d_gene: .
v_gene: TRBV5-5
j_gene: TRBJ1-4

CDR3aa: CASIGTGFYGYTF
CDR3nt: TGTGCCAGTATCGGGACAGGTTTTTATGGCTACACCTTC
abundance: few
d_gene: TRBD1
v_gene: TRBV19
j_gene: TRBJ1-2

CDR3aa: CASSYSRTGRNTEAFF
CDR3nt: TGTGCCAGCAGTTACTCGAGAACAGGGAGGAACACTGAAGCTTTCTTT
abundance: .
d_gene: .
v_gene: TRBV6-5
j_gene: TRBJ1-1

CDR3aa: CASSSPRTSQLYEQYF
CDR3nt: TGTGCCAGCAGCTCCCCGAGGACTAGCCAACTCTACGAGCAGTACTTC
abundance: .
d_gene: TRBD2
v_gene: TRBV5-6
j_gene: TRBJ2-7

CDR3aa: CASSFYPGSKGSPLHF
CDR3nt: TGTGCCAGCAGCTTTTATCCGGGATCAAAAGGATCACCCCTCCACTTT
abundance: .
d_gene: .
v_gene: TRBV7-8
j_gene: TRBJ1-6

CDR3aa: CASSVGQGVGYNEQFF
CDR3nt: TGTGCCAGCAGCGTTGGACAGGGTGTGGGATACAATGAGCAGTTCTTC
abundance: .
d_gene: TRBD1
v_gene: TRBV11-3
j_gene: TRBJ2-1

CDR3aa: CASSLGGTGNGYTF
CDR3nt: TGTGCCAGCAGCTTGGGAGGGACTGGGAATGGCTACACCTTC
abundance: .
d_gene: .
v_gene: TRBV5-4
j_gene: TRBJ1-2

CDR3aa: CASSYEWGGGYTF
CDR3nt: TGTGCCAGCAGTTACGAATGGGGAGGTGGCTACACCTTC
abundance: .
d_gene: .
v_gene: TRBV6-5
j_gene: TRBJ1-2

CDR3aa: CAWSVSGNSNQPQHF
CDR3nt: TGTGCCTGGAGTGTAAGTGGGAATAGCAATCAGCCCCAGCATTTT
abundance: once
d_gene: .
v_gene: TRBV30
j_gene: TRBJ1-5

CDR3aa: CASSKPTSGYNEQFF
CDR3nt: TGCGCCAGCAGTAAACCGACTAGCGGTTACAATGAGCAGTTCTTC
abundance: .
d_gene: TRBD2
v_gene: TRBV5-1
j_gene: TRBJ2-1